This T cell receptor beta chain was sequenced for a study of Ad26.COV2.S vaccination and SARS-CoV-2 variants (dated by TCRdb to about 2021). General notes on the study: Vaccine-arm donors were drawn from COV1001, a multicentre, randomized, double-blind, placebo-controlled phase I-IIa trial of Ad26.COV2.S in healthy adults. A total of roughly 32 samples were included in the TCR-sequenced set, comprising around 19 Ad26.COV2.S vaccine recipients, 5 placebo recipients and 8 SARS-CoV-2 convalescent individuals. Sequencing of the TCRbeta repertoire served to evaluate the specificity and breadth of SARS-CoV-2-reactive T cell receptors following Ad26.COV2.S vaccination. Investigators did not know the trial group allocation while performing experiments and assessing outcomes. Ad26.COV2.S was given intramuscularly at 5x10^10 or 1x10^11 viral particles, as a single shot or as two shots 56 days apart. Trial participants were randomized into five groups of five: low-dose or high-dose Ad26.COV2.S given once or twice, or placebo on both occasions. Findings and caveats that apply to the study as a whole: The authors noted that the TCR breadth and depth analyses may have underestimated total T cell responses. Spike-specific TCR breadth was higher in Ad26.COV2.S recipients than in placebo recipients (P = 0.0014). Vaccine and placebo recipients had similar non-spike TCR breadth, a finding consistent with the vaccine containing only spike. Substantial breadth of spike-specific CD8+ and CD4+ T cell responses was reported after vaccination. The study was not powered to compare responses between vaccine doses or regimens.

Sequences LNHDA (CDR1) and SQIVND (CDR2) are obtained from the germline V gene (reference sequence). V gives up 3 bases and J gives up 6 bases, and the segment between their germline ends measures 15 bases. The CDR3 numbers 14 residues from cysteine through phenylalanine. The kept DNA is CDR3 alone, 42 bases in frame from the first base. The treatment or condition label corresponds to: about 20 received Ad26.COV2.S at low or high dose, single or two shots; a few received placebo; per-sample allocation not given. Repertoires of vaccine and placebo recipients were sequenced from samples collected on day 63 after the first injection. In Cohort 1b, 25 adults aged 18-55 years were enrolled at a single site in Boston, USA, between 29 July and 7 August 2020. As a vaccine, Ad26.COV2.S was a replication-incompetent adenovirus type 26 vector that expressed a prefusion-stabilized SARS-CoV-2 spike protein derived from the original Wuhan strain.

As for this clone: The target of this receptor is not known. No base quality information exists; no much larger clone differs at one position.

The immunoSEQ Assay was used to sequence TCRbeta CDR3 regions. After extraction, genomic DNA underwent amplification by bias-controlled multiplex PCR, followed by high-throughput sequencing. The authors' analysis ran thus. To quantify the absolute abundance of each unique TCRbeta CDR3 region, sequences were collapsed and filtered. T cell fraction was estimated by normalizing TCRbeta template counts to usable DNA, which was measured by amplifying reference genes present in all nucleated cells. Repertoire TCRs were annotated as SARS-CoV-2-specific by exact matching of V gene, CDR3 amino acid sequence and J gene to a known reactive TCR set. The reference SARS-CoV-2 TCR set came from MIRA and was filtered for enrichment in COVID-19-positive ImmuneCODE repertoires, removing public or cross-reactive TCRs. Using the MIRA antigens, annotated TCRs were further analysed by specific ORF or by position within an ORF. Depth was the summed frequency of annotated unique rearrangements, while breadth was defined as annotated unique rearrangements over total unique productive rearrangements. TCR breadth was compared between groups using two-sided Wilcoxon rank-sum tests. The table was pulled from immuneACCESS by TCRdb, which kept in-frame rearrangements only. Such tables lose some clones; where checked, under half of the loss comes from unresolved V genes, and the rest has no known cause. The D gene and trimming were derived from the DNA, and the V and J assignments and clone size from that table. This sample holds approximately 480,000 clones; 87% were observed only once. Roughly 12% of the sample lies in the top ten.

The sequence was obtained from a person between 18 and 60 years old who received the Ad26.COV2.S COVID-19 vaccine or a placebo. The chain uses TRBV19 and TRBJ2-7; no confident D gene assignment can be made. Sequenced here: peripheral blood, sampled in a trial of Ad26.COV2.S vaccine versus placebo. The sequenced DNA: TGTGCCAGTAGTATCAGCGCGAGTGTCGGCGAGCAGTACTTC. Its amino acids are CASSISASVGEQYF.